This T cell receptor beta chain was sequenced for a study of T cells in tumors after PD-1 blockade. Study context: No patient had prior checkpoint blockade, systemic immunosuppression, or radiotherapy within 4 weeks.

TCRdb keeps only in-frame clones here, not all; method: immunoSEQ multiplex PCR. The data hold approximately 46,000 clones, with roughly 79% observed a single time. Germline V gene data show CDR1 as SGHRS and CDR2 as YFSETQ. V shed 0 bases and J shed 3 bases, with 9 bases lying between them. The CDR3 is 15 residues long. Tumor or blood genomic DNA was sequenced, with inputs of about 550 ng to 6,004 ng. Study-wide findings and caveats: Peripheral recruitment is suggested, as some novel exhausted tumor clones were in pre-treatment blood.

There are a few counts of this clone. Its specificity is unknown. The material sequenced was PBMCs, taken before anti-PD-1 treatment. The chain couples TRBV5-1 to TRBJ2-2; D call uncertain. This TCR came from a human donor with basal cell carcinoma. CDR3 in DNA: TGCGCCAGCAGCTTGGGAAATTTTCACACCGGGGAGCTGTTTTTT. This gives the protein CASSLGNFHTGELFF. The full variable domain, with the rest looked up from reference TRBV5-1 and TRBJ2-2, is KAGVTQTPRYLIKTRGQQVTLSCSPISGHRSVSWYQQTPGQGLQFLFEYFSETQRNKGNFPGRFSGRQFSNSRSEMNVSTLELGDSALYLCASSLGNFHTGELFFGEGSRLTVL.